Listed here are 29 T cell receptor beta chains from one sample, sequenced in a study of sequential checkpoint blockade in melanoma. The treatment denotes: randomized to nivolumab then ipilimumab (arm A) or the reverse (arm B). This table comes from immunoSEQ multiplex PCR, and its TCRdb copy is limited to in-frame clones, with some not included. The data hold roughly 20,000 clones, with 65% to 85% observed a single time. The specimen comprised CD8+ T cells sorted from blood (inferred from file names), sampled from a patient given nivolumab and ipilimumab in sequence. All receptors come from a human donor with melanoma.

The chain couples TRBV15 to TRBJ2-7; 7 nucleotides match TRBD2. CDR1 and CDR2 from the germline V gene are LNHNV and YYDKDF (reference sequence). The ends lost 4 bases at V and 2 bases at J; junction bases unmatched: 8. This CDR3 contains 15 residues. The CDR3 bases are TGTGCCACCAGCACCACAGCGGGAAGGGCCTACGAGCAGTACTTC. This translates into CATSTTAGRAYEQYF.

CDR3 in amino acids: CAMGQGIDTQYF. The CDR3 DNA follows: TGTGCCATGGGACAGGGGATAGATACGCAGTATTTT. The chain uses TRBV30 and TRBJ2-3; 10 positions agree with TRBD1. With V trimmed by 8 bases and J by 5 bases, 4 bases remained unmatched. CDR3 length: 12 residues. Looked up from germline, CDR1 is GTSNPN and CDR2 is SVGIG (reference sequence).

CDR3 DNA: TGTGCCAGCAGCTCCCTACAGTTCGACGAGCAGTACTTC. Translating gives CASSSLQFDEQYF. V and J are TRBV7-6 and TRBJ2-7, with D hard to call. Trimming left V 4 bases short and J 5 bases short, with 12 bases between. The CDR3 length is 13 residues. CDR1 is SGHVS, CDR2 FNYEAQ, per germline.

The chain links TRBV4-1 to TRBJ2-1; tentatively, D is TRBD1 (6 bases). V lost 0 bases to trimming and J lost 11 bases, with 17 bases between them. Germline values: CDR1 MGHRA, CDR2 YSYEKL. The CDR3 is 15 amino acids. Here the CDR3 reads CASSQDLGGDRKQFF. The CDR3 DNA follows: TGCGCCAGCAGCCAAGATCTGGGCGGTGACAGGAAGCAGTTCTTC.

This chain links TRBV10-3 with TRBJ2-5; D may be TRBD2 (6 bases). Germline V gene lookup returns CDR1 ENHRY and CDR2 SYGVKD. CDR3 size: 14 residues. The V gene lost 4 bases and the J gene lost 0 bases, with 9 bases spanning the gap. For the CDR3, the DNA is TGTGCCATCAGTGGGTTAGCGGACCAAGAGACCCAGTACTTC. It translates to CAISGLADQETQYF.

This chain connects TRBV4-2 to TRBJ1-5, with D possibly being TRBD1 (6 bases). Germline lookup yields CDR1 LGHNA and CDR2 YNFKEQ. This CDR3 has 15 residues. V lost 7 bases, J lost 0 bases, and 13 bases lay in between. The CDR3, as DNA: TGTGCCAGCACCCCTGGGGGCTATAGCAATCAGCCCCAGCATTTT. This codes for CASTPGGYSNQPQHF.

This clone was recorded once. The chain joins TRBV5-1 to TRBJ2-1; 7 bases fit TRBD1. Losses at the gene ends were 4 bases for V and 8 bases for J; bases not matched to a gene: 6. CDR1 SGHRS and CDR2 YFSETQ come from the germline V gene. CDR3 size: 13 residues. CDR3 region: CASSMTGSDEQFF. CDR3 nucleotide sequence: TGCGCCAGCAGCATGACAGGGAGCGATGAGCAGTTCTTC. The full variable domain, in which reference TRBV5-1 and TRBJ2-1 provide the parts outside the CDR3, is KAGVTQTPRYLIKTRGQQVTLSCSPISGHRSVSWYQQTPGQGLQFLFEYFSETQRNKGNFPGRFSGRQFSNSRSEMNVSTLELGDSALYLCASSMTGSDEQFFGPGTRLTVL.

The chain combines TRBV13 with TRBJ1-2; D unresolved. CDR3 length: 12 residues. The germline V gene has CDR1 PRHDT and CDR2 FYEKMQ (reference sequence). V dropped 4 bases and J dropped 6 bases, with 9 bases sitting between them. The CDR3 bases are TGTGCCAGCAGCTCCACAGTGGATGGCTACACCTTC. It translates to CASSSTVDGYTF.

The rearrangement uses TRBV28 and TRBJ2-5; TRBD2 agrees at 8 bases. V was pared by 3 bases and J by 7 bases, with 7 bases of the junction left unmatched. Germline values: CDR1 MDHEN, CDR2 SYDVKM. The CDR3 covers 14 residues. The CDR3 coding sequence is TGTGCCAGCAGTTTTACCGGGGGGGGTGGGACCCAGTACTTC. Translated, it gives CASSFTGGGGTQYF.

The V gene is TRBV28, the J gene TRBJ2-2, with 8 bases that match TRBD2. Germline V gives CDR1 MDHEN, CDR2 SYDVKM. The CDR3 length is 15 residues. The junction had 10 bases not matched to a gene; V was cut back by 8 bases and J by 5 bases. The DNA for the CDR3 is TGTGCCAGCGAGACCGGGACTAGTTGGACCGGGGAGCTGTTTTTT. Its protein product is CASETGTSWTGELFF.

This clone is a singleton in its sample. This rearrangement joins TRBV7-9 to TRBJ2-1, with 9 bases lining up with TRBD2. Per germline, CDR1 SEHNR and CDR2 FQNEAQ (reference sequence). The CDR3 consists of 16 residues. Germline trimming cut 7 bases from V and 4 bases from J; bases unmatched to any gene: 11. The CDR3 DNA follows: TGTGCCAGCACCCCCCCGGGTAGCGGGAGTTACAATGAGCAGTTCTTC. Translating it yields CASTPPGSGSYNEQFF.

The chain links TRBV6-6 to TRBJ1-4; weak D call: TRBD1 (5 bases). Germline V gene sequence: CDR1 MNHNY, CDR2 SVGAGI (reference sequence). The V end lost 5 bases, the J end lost 8 bases, and 18 bases lay between the germline ends. The CDR3 contains 15 residues. CDR3 loop: CASSEMAGEREKLFF. CDR3 in DNA: TGTGCCAGCAGTGAGATGGCGGGGGAAAGGGAAAAACTGTTTTTT.

V is TRBV2 and J is TRBJ2-7; D might be TRBD2 (6 bases). This CDR3 is built from 13 residues. V was pared by 6 bases and J by 6 bases, with 15 bases between. Germline CDR1 and CDR2: SNHLY and FYNNEI. CDR3 sequence reads: CASRGGMSVEQYF. CDR3 DNA: TGTGCCAGCAGGGGCGGGATGAGTGTCGAGCAGTACTTC.

V gene TRBV9 combines with J gene TRBJ2-1, with D maybe TRBD1 (5 bases). With 1 base removed from V and 9 bases from J, the gap between germline ends came to 17 bases. This CDR3 has 15 amino acids. Germline V gene sequence: CDR1 SGDLS, CDR2 YYNGEE. The CDR3 DNA is TGTGCCAGCAGCGTACAGGGAAGAATCAACGGTGAGCAGTTCTTC. It is translated as CASSVQGRINGEQFF.

This rearrangement joins TRBV27 to TRBJ2-7; no definite D call. The germline gives CDR1 MNHEY, CDR2 SMNVEV (reference sequence). Trimming left V 7 bases short and J 2 bases short, with 12 bases between. CDR3 length equals 13 residues. For the CDR3, the DNA is TGTGCCAGCATCGAGCCCTTGACCTACGAGCAGTACTTC. Amino acids: CASIEPLTYEQYF.

This sequence joins TRBV7-9 and TRBJ1-6, with D tentatively TRBD1 (5 bases). The CDR3 is 14 amino acids. V gave up 8 bases and J gave up 5 bases, with 13 bases separating them. The germline V gene encodes CDR1 SEHNR and CDR2 FQNEAQ (reference sequence). In DNA form, the CDR3 reads TGTGCCAGCTCCCGGACACCAGATAATTCACCCCTCCACTTT. It codes for CASSRTPDNSPLHF.

The chain joins TRBV6-1 to TRBJ1-6, with 8 bases fitting TRBD1. CDR3 length equals 16 residues. With 5 bases clipped from V and 7 bases from J, the junction kept 10 bases outside the gene matches. Germline V gives CDR1 MNHNS, CDR2 SASEGT. CDR3 bases: TGTGCCAGCAGTAAAGGGACAGGAGTTTTCAATTCACCCCTCCACTTT. Protein: CASSKGTGVFNSPLHF.

The chain carries TRBV2 and TRBJ2-2; the match to TRBD2 covers 12 bases. J gave up 3 bases and V 3 bases, and 5 bases lay outside the gene matches. The germline V gene has CDR1 SNHLY and CDR2 FYNNEI. The CDR3 has 17 amino acids. CDR3: CASSDPRLAGDTGELFF. The CDR3 DNA sequence: TGTGCCAGCAGTGACCCCCGACTAGCGGGGGACACCGGGGAGCTGTTTTTT.

The rearrangement uses TRBV27 and TRBJ1-5; possibly TRBD1 for D (5 bases). Germline V gene data show CDR1 as MNHEY and CDR2 as SMNVEV (reference sequence). V was pared by 2 bases and J by 0 bases, with 11 bases between. This CDR3 contains 16 residues. CDR3 DNA sequence: TGTGCCAGCAGTTTAGGCGGGGCTTATAGCAATCAGCCCCAGCATTTT. Translation: CASSLGGAYSNQPQHF.

J is TRBJ1-1 and V is TRBV6-5, with 8 positions matching TRBD1. The CDR3 loop spans 14 amino acids. The trim removed 4 bases at V and 5 bases at J, leaving 6 bases unmatched. Germline CDR1 reads MNHEY; CDR2 reads SVGAGI. The CDR3 region has the DNA TGTGCCAGCAGTTCCACAGGGGGTTGGACTGAAGCTTTCTTT. This codes for CASSSTGGWTEAFF.

The genes are TRBV27 and TRBJ2-1, with D perhaps TRBD1 (6 bases). Trimming took 3 bases from V and 10 from J, leaving 16 bases between them. Germline CDR1 MNHEY, CDR2 SMNVEV (reference sequence). CDR3 length: 14 amino acids. The CDR3 spells CASSFRAGAEEQFF. CDR3 nucleotide sequence: TGTGCCAGCAGTTTCAGGGCAGGGGCAGAAGAGCAGTTCTTC.

This chain uses TRBV19 with TRBJ1-1; D is unclear. Germline V CDR1 and CDR2: LNHDA, SQIVND (reference sequence). CDR3 length equals 13 residues. Trimming took 4 bases from V and 8 from J, leaving 14 bases between them. This CDR3 reads CASSSPLEREAFF. CDR3 nucleotide sequence: TGTGCCAGTAGTAGCCCCTTGGAGAGGGAAGCTTTCTTT.

The rearrangement uses TRBV16 and TRBJ1-5; D not resolved. V lost 0 bases and J lost 7, with 7 bases in between. This CDR3 region has 13 residues. Per the germline V gene, CDR1 is KGHSY and CDR2 is FQNENV. The CDR3 sequence is CASSQSFRQPQHF. The CDR3 DNA sequence: TGTGCCAGCAGCCAATCCTTCAGGCAGCCCCAGCATTTT. The complete variable domain, with remaining parts taken from reference TRBV16 and TRBJ1-5, reads GEEVAQTPKHLVRGEGQKAKLYCAPIKGHSYVFWYQQVLKNEFKFLISFQNENVFDETGMPKERFSAKCLPNSPCSLEIQATKLEDSAVYFCASSQSFRQPQHFGDGTRLSIL.

Here the CDR3 reads CASSWTGPYEQYF. The CDR3 bases are TGTGCCAGTTCCTGGACAGGCCCCTACGAGCAGTACTTC. The chain employs TRBV27 and TRBJ2-7, with 7 bases matching TRBD1. Germline V gives CDR1 MNHEY, CDR2 SMNVEV (reference sequence). Losses at the gene ends were 9 bases for V and 2 bases for J; bases not matched to a gene: 7. The CDR3 runs 13 residues.

The CDR3 nucleotides read TGTGCCAGTAGTATAAAGACAGCCATCACCGGGGAGCTGTTTTTT. It encodes CASSIKTAITGELFF. This chain connects TRBV19 to TRBJ2-2; perhaps TRBD1 as D (5 bases). The CDR3 has 15 residues. The V end was cut by 2 bases, the J end by 4 bases, with 11 bases between. Germline CDR1 and CDR2: LNHDA and SQIVND (reference sequence).

This chain links TRBV28 with TRBJ2-3, with D possibly being TRBD1 (6 bases). Trimming cost V 2 bases and J 0 bases, with 9 bases left between them. The CDR3 totals 15 residues. Looked up from germline, CDR1 is MDHEN and CDR2 is SYDVKM. The CDR3 DNA reads TGTGCCAGCAGTTTAAGTGGACAGAGCACAGATACGCAGTATTTT. This codes for CASSLSGQSTDTQYF. The entire variable domain, with the rest obtained from reference TRBV28 and TRBJ2-3, is as follows: DVKVTQSSRYLVKRTGEKVFLECVQDMDHENMFWYRQDPGLGLRLIYFSYDVKMKEKGDIPEGYSVSREKKERFSLILESASTNQTSMYLCASSLSGQSTDTQYFGPGTRLTVL.

As regards this clone: The junction does not match germline at one end; this may be a read error. The chain uses TRBV7-8 and TRBJ1-6; D gene unclear. Germline assignment: CDR1 SGHVS and CDR2 FQNEAQ. The CDR3 is 20 residues long. In DNA, the CDR3 is TGTGCCAGCAGCTTACGGCCGATTTACCAGGAAAGCTCCTATAATTCACCCCTCTACTTT. It codes for CASSLRPIYQESSYNSPLYF.

V and J are TRBV2 and TRBJ1-1; the D gene is possibly TRBD1 (5 bases). Germline lookup yields CDR1 SNHLY and CDR2 FYNNEI. The length of the CDR3 is 13 residues. The germline V and J ends were trimmed by 6 bases and 1 base, with 9 bases remaining between them. DNA for the CDR3: TGTGCCAGCAGCGCTACAGGGAACACTGAAGCTTTCTTT. It yields the protein CASSATGNTEAFF. The full variable domain, its missing parts supplied by reference TRBV2 and TRBJ1-1, is EPEVTQTPSHQVTQMGQEVILRCVPISNHLYFYWYRQILGQKVEFLVSFYNNEISEKSEIFDDQFSVERPDGSNFTLKIRSTKLEDSAMYFCASSATGNTEAFFGQGTRLTVV.

V gene TRBV7-3 combines with J gene TRBJ2-3, with TRBD2 matching 9 bases. This CDR3 is 18 amino acids long. CDR1 is SGHTA, CDR2 FQGTGA, per germline. After removal of 2 bases from V and 0 bases from J, the junction contained 9 bases not matched to a gene. As DNA, the CDR3 is TGTGCCAGCAGCTTAGCCCCCCGACTAGCGGAAAGCACAGATACGCAGTATTTT. Translation: CASSLAPRLAESTDTQYF.